The 22 T cell receptor beta chains below come from one sample, sequenced in a study of human T cells and chemical hapten exposure. Time point reported: patch test 2, 6 weeks after DPC sensitization. Regarding treatment: therapeutic diphenylcyclopropenone sensitization with weekly scalp DPC. TCRdb reanalysed the RACE reads using MiXCR and keeps one entry per CDR3 protein. Here the sample spans 350,000 to 400,000 distinct CDR3 sequences, about 6% being singletons. The material was whole blood, obtained in connection with sensitization to the hapten diphenylcyclopropenone (DPC). The receptors stem from a woman aged 18-29 years with alopecia areata. Some clones in this sample may be carry-over from other donors' samples.

This clonotype was found many times. The junction and the germline gene differ at one end; a read error may be behind it. V gene TRBV28 combines with J gene TRBJ1-4; D ambiguous. CDR1 MDHEN and CDR2 SYDVKM come from the germline V gene. The CDR3 extends over 10 amino acids. The CDR3, as DNA: TGTGCCAGCAGGCAGGAAAGACTGTTTTTT. Its translation is CASRQERLFF. Full variable domain (missing parts from reference TRBV28 and TRBJ1-4): DVKVTQSSRYLVKRTGEKVFLECVQDMDHENMFWYRQDPGLGLRLIYFSYDVKMKEKGDIPEGYSVSREKKERFSLILESASTNQTSMYLCASRQERLFFGSGTQLSVL.

The chain links TRBV29-1 to TRBJ1-2; D is unclear. Deletions cut 6 bases from V and 4 bases from J, with 15 bases between. The CDR3 runs 13 residues. Germline CDR1 is SQVTM and CDR2 is ANQGSEA. The CDR3 loop reads CSVPTPLSYGYTF. In DNA form, the CDR3 reads TGCAGCGTCCCCACGCCACTTAGCTATGGCTACACCTTC.

In its sample, this clonotype was seen many times. The CDR3: CASSPRGGGSTDTQYF. The CDR3 region has the DNA TGTGCCAGCAGCCCGCGGGGCGGGGGTAGCACAGATACGCAGTATTTT. The chain couples TRBV7-2 to TRBJ2-3; 7 positions match TRBD2. Germline CDR1 is SGHTA and CDR2 is FQGNSA. V shed 5 bases and J 0 bases; nucleotides not matched to a gene: 8. The CDR3 is 16 residues long.

The V and J genes are TRBV7-6 and TRBJ2-3; D ambiguous. CDR1 and CDR2 (germline): SGHVS, FNYEAQ. The germline V and J ends were trimmed by 1 base and 10 bases, with 6 bases remaining between them. This CDR3 has 11 amino acids. The DNA of the CDR3 is TGTGCCAGCAGCTTAGAGCAAGCGCAGTATTTT. As protein: CASSLEQAQYF.

The chain couples TRBV12-3 or TRBV12-4 to TRBJ2-7, with TRBD1 matching over 9 bases. Germline trimming cut 4 bases from V and 4 bases from J; bases unmatched to any gene: 5. The CDR3 runs to 14 residues. CDR3 loop: CASSSGTGMYEQYF. DNA of the CDR3: TGTGCCAGCAGTTCCGGGACAGGGATGTACGAGCAGTACTTC.

This clonotype was recorded a few times. The chain recombines TRBV12-3 or TRBV12-4 with TRBJ2-3; possible D gene TRBD2, 5 bases. Trimming removed 5 bases at V and 2 bases at J, with 14 bases between. This CDR3 contains 15 residues. The CDR3: CASSPALGDTDTQYF. CDR3 DNA sequence: TGTGCCAGCAGTCCCGCACTAGGCGACACAGATACGCAGTATTTT.

This clonotype was found many times. The V gene is TRBV6-4, the J gene TRBJ2-3, with TRBD2 as a possible D gene (5 bases). CDR3 size: 13 residues. Germline V gene data show CDR1 as MRHNA and CDR2 as SNTAGT. V lost 7 bases and J 3 bases, leaving 11 bases between the germline ends. The CDR3, as DNA: TGTGCCAGCAAGAGTAGAGGGACAGATACGCAGTATTTT. Translation: CASKSRGTDTQYF.

This chain links TRBV25-1 with TRBJ2-7; D may be TRBD1 (5 bases). The CDR3 runs to 13 residues. Germline V CDR1 and CDR2: MGHDK, SYGVNS. Trimming took off 7 bases at V and 2 bases at J, with 12 bases between the two ends. This CDR3 reads CASTLTETYEQYF. CDR3 sequence (DNA): TGTGCCAGCACGCTGACAGAGACCTACGAGCAGTACTTC.

V and J are TRBV6-2 or TRBV6-3 and TRBJ2-1; the D call may be TRBD1 or TRBD2 (5 bases each). CDR1 is MNHEY and CDR2 is SVGEGT in the germline V gene. The CDR3 runs to 15 residues. Trimming took 6 bases from V and 1 from J, leaving 13 bases between them. CDR3 sequence: CASSPGDVSYNEQFF. CDR3 DNA: TGTGCCAGCAGCCCCGGGGACGTTTCCTACAATGAGCAGTTCTTC.

In its sample, this clonotype was seen a few times. The V and J genes are TRBV7-9 and TRBJ2-3; perhaps TRBD1 as D (6 bases). The CDR3 runs 14 residues. The V end lost 5 bases, the J end lost 3 bases, and 12 bases lay between the germline ends. The germline V gene encodes CDR1 SEHNR and CDR2 FQNEAQ (reference sequence). In DNA, the CDR3 is TGTGCCAGCAGCCCGGACAGCGCGACAGATACGCAGTATTTT. Its protein is CASSPDSATDTQYF.

The chain recombines TRBV5-5 with TRBJ2-7, with 11 nucleotides matching TRBD2. Trimming at V came to 2 bases and at J to 3 bases, leaving 10 bases not matched to a gene. The CDR3 sequence is 17 residues long. Germline assignment: CDR1 SGHKS and CDR2 YYEKEE (reference sequence). The CDR3 loop reads CASSLPLAGAPSYEQYF. The CDR3 nucleotides are TGTGCCAGCAGCTTACCACTAGCGGGGGCCCCAAGCTACGAGCAGTACTTC.

This clonotype has at least ten counts. The chain recombines TRBV27 with TRBJ2-7; D perhaps matches TRBD1 (6 bases). Germline CDR1 reads MNHEY; CDR2 reads SMNVEV (reference sequence). The CDR3 totals 14 residues. Between the trimmed V and J ends, which lost 2 bases and 3 bases, there was a span of 11 bases. For the CDR3, the DNA is TGTGCCAGCAGTTTACGGGACAATAGCTACGAGCAGTACTTC. As protein: CASSLRDNSYEQYF.

The chain combines TRBV6-1 with TRBJ2-1; 12 nucleotides align to TRBD2. J lost 8 bases, V lost 6 bases, and 8 bases had no gene match. The CDR3 covers 15 residues. CDR1 is MNHNS, CDR2 SASEGT, per germline. The CDR3 DNA is TGTGCCAGCAGATTCCTAGCGGGGGGGGTCTATGAGCAGTTCTTC. Its protein product is CASRFLAGGVYEQFF.

This clonotype was counted at least ten times. The chain recombines TRBV12-3 or TRBV12-4 with TRBJ1-2; D not certain. V lost 3 bases and J lost 4, with 15 bases in between. CDR3 length: 15 residues. The CDR3 spells CASSFARPELYGYTF. The CDR3 DNA reads TGTGCCAGCAGTTTCGCCCGTCCCGAACTCTATGGCTACACCTTC.

The rearrangement links TRBV29-1 to TRBJ2-6; D ambiguous. V lost 6 bases and J 0 bases, leaving 18 bases between the germline ends. CDR3 length: 17 residues. Germline-derived CDR1 and CDR2 are SQVTM and ANQGSEA. CDR3 sequence (DNA): TGCAGCGTCTACGACCGGCTCCCAATCTCTGGGGCCAACGTCCTGACTTTC. Translating it yields CSVYDRLPISGANVLTF. Variable domain in full (rest from reference TRBV29-1 and TRBJ2-6): SAVISQKPSRDICQRGTSLTIQCQVDSQVTMMFWYRQQPGQSLTLIATANQGSEATYESGFVIDKFPISRPNLTFSTLTVSNMSPEDSSIYLCSVYDRLPISGANVLTFGAGSRLTVL.

DNA for the CDR3: TGTGCCAGCAGCAACAGTGCAACTAATGAAAAACTGTTTTTT. This gives the protein CASSNSATNEKLFF. This rearrangement joins TRBV13 to TRBJ1-4; D remains ambiguous. CDR1 and CDR2 (germline): PRHDT, FYEKMQ (reference sequence). This CDR3 is built from 14 residues. Trimming stripped 5 bases from V and 0 bases from J, with 7 bases between.

This clonotype was recorded many times. The chain joins TRBV12-3 or TRBV12-4 to TRBJ2-7; TRBD2 aligns across 8 bases. The junction had 7 bases not matched to a gene; V was cut back by 5 bases and J by 10 bases. This CDR3 region has 12 residues. CDR3 amino acids: CASSPRGGSQYF. CDR3 coding DNA: TGTGCCAGCAGTCCCCGGGGGGGTTCTCAGTACTTC.

This clonotype was found many times. The genes are TRBV20-1 and TRBJ1-2, with a weak D call TRBD1 (5 bases). Trimming left V 3 bases short and J 8 bases short, with 10 bases between. The V gene's germline CDR1 is DFQATT and CDR2 SNEGSKA (reference sequence). The CDR3 is 11 residues long. CDR3 sequence reads: CSASSRDGYTF. The CDR3 DNA reads as TGCAGTGCTAGCTCCAGGGACGGCTACACCTTC.

This clonotype was counted between two and nine times. V gene TRBV20-1 combines with J gene TRBJ1-5; 7 positions agree with TRBD1. With V trimmed by 5 bases and J by 0 bases, 10 bases remained unmatched. The CDR3 consists of 16 residues. Germline CDR1 and CDR2: DFQATT and SNEGSKA (reference sequence). CDR3 sequence reads: CSALGGTVYSNQPQHF. The CDR3 DNA sequence: TGCAGTGCTCTTGGCGGGACAGTCTATAGCAATCAGCCCCAGCATTTT.

This clonotype was detected a few times. This rearrangement joins TRBV4-2 to TRBJ2-5; 14 bases fit TRBD2. V gave up 2 bases and J gave up 5 bases; unmatched junction bases: 7. Germline CDR1 and CDR2: LGHNA and YNFKEQ. The CDR3 has 17 residues. The CDR3 reads CASSQPTSGGAVETQYF. As DNA, the CDR3 is TGTGCCAGCAGCCAACCGACTAGCGGGGGGGCCGTGGAGACCCAGTACTTC.

This clonotype came up many times. The rearrangement joins TRBV6-2 or TRBV6-3 to TRBJ2-5; 7 bases match TRBD1. The germline gives CDR1 MNHEY, CDR2 SVGEGT. V shed 4 bases and J 1 base; nucleotides not matched to a gene: 3. CDR3 size: 14 residues. CDR3 coding DNA: TGTGCCAGCAGTTCTGGACAGGCCCAAGAGACCCAGTACTTC. Its protein is CASSSGQAQETQYF.

V usage is TRBV2 and J usage is TRBJ1-1, with D unresolved. The germline gives CDR1 SNHLY, CDR2 FYNNEI. The CDR3 consists of 11 residues. Deletions cut 8 bases from V and 0 bases from J, with 4 bases between. The CDR3 bases are TGTGCCAGCCTCGTGAACACTGAAGCTTTCTTT. It encodes CASLVNTEAFF.